The next 8 T cell receptor beta chains were all read from a single sample in a study of blood T cell repertoires in COVID-19. The table came from immunoSEQ multiplex PCR; TCRdb's copy has only in-frame clones and leaves some out. Of about 260,000 clones detected, around nine tenths appear once; the ten largest clones hold roughly 8.5%. The sample comprised peripheral blood. The receptors shown here come from a man aged 40-50 years with active or convalescent COVID-19.

This clone was seen more than once but under ten times. This sequence joins TRBV19 and TRBJ2-7; 7 positions match TRBD1. Germline CDR1 LNHDA, CDR2 SQIVND (reference sequence). The V gene end was trimmed by 3 bases and the J gene end by 2 bases; junction bases not matched to a gene: 1. The CDR3 is made up of 13 amino acids. The CDR3 nucleotides are TGTGCCAGTAGTATCGGACAGGCCTACGAGCAGTACTTC. It encodes CASSIGQAYEQYF.

The chain carries TRBV2 and TRBJ2-5; 9 bases align to TRBD2. Germline V gene sequence: CDR1 SNHLY, CDR2 FYNNEI. V shed 10 bases and J 5 bases; nucleotides not matched to a gene: 11. The CDR3 is made up of 14 amino acids. CDR3 coding DNA: TGTGCCACCAGCGTGGGACTAGCCGTTGAGACCCAGTACTTC. It translates to CATSVGLAVETQYF.

This rearrangement joins TRBV28 to TRBJ2-1; a possible D gene is TRBD1 (6 bases). The CDR3 has 11 amino acids. The ends were cut back, 6 bases at V and 7 bases at J, with 7 bases in the middle. Looked up from germline, CDR1 is MDHEN and CDR2 is SYDVKM. CDR3 nucleotide sequence: TGTGCCAGCAGGGGACAAAATGAGCAGTTCTTC. Translating gives CASRGQNEQFF.

The chain couples TRBV5-6 to TRBJ1-6; TRBD1 is a possible D gene (6 bases). Germline V gives CDR1 SGHDT, CDR2 YYEEEE. The CDR3 is 14 amino acids. V shed 1 base and J shed 8 bases, with 10 bases lying between them. The DNA of the CDR3 is TGTGCCAGCAGCTTGTGGGGGGGGCATTCACCCCTCCACTTT. Its translation is CASSLWGGHSPLHF.

The chain carries TRBV6-1 and TRBJ2-2; D gene unclear. V lost 4 bases and J lost 0, with 12 bases in between. This CDR3 spans 16 amino acids. Germline lookup yields CDR1 MNHNS and CDR2 SASEGT. CDR3 loop: CASSVRQAANTGELFF. In nucleotides, the CDR3 is TGTGCCAGCAGTGTCCGGCAGGCAGCGAACACCGGGGAGCTGTTTTTT.

The table lists this clone with a count of one. CDR3 in amino acids: CASSLVTGRYEQYF. In DNA form, the CDR3 reads TGTGCCAGCAGCTTGGTGACAGGGAGATACGAGCAGTACTTC. The genes are TRBV5-5 and TRBJ2-7, with 7 bases that match TRBD1. Germline trimming cut 0 bases from V and 4 bases from J; bases unmatched to any gene: 4. CDR3 length: 14 amino acids. Germline V gene data show CDR1 as SGHKS and CDR2 as YYEKEE (reference sequence).

The rearrangement links TRBV23-1 to TRBJ2-6; TRBD2 might be the D (6 bases). TRBV23-1 belongs to the ORF category, with a function that is uncertain. CDR3 length: 17 amino acids. The ends were cut back, 5 bases at V and 0 bases at J, with 14 bases in the middle. The CDR3 loop is CASSWKGRSSGANVLTF. CDR3 sequence (DNA): TGCGCCAGCAGTTGGAAAGGGAGGTCCTCTGGGGCCAACGTCCTGACTTTC.

The chain has TRBV7-2 and TRBJ2-2; no firm D call. This CDR3 has 14 amino acids. The V end lost 5 bases, the J end lost 7 bases, and 14 bases lay between the germline ends. Germline values: CDR1 SGHTA, CDR2 FQGNSA. The CDR3 loop reads CASSPNYSNGELFF. CDR3 sequence (DNA): TGTGCCAGCAGCCCCAACTATTCTAACGGGGAGCTGTTTTTT.